The clone carrying this T cell receptor beta chain was counted many times. Its target is unknown. Arm-PCR of CDR3 regions and iRepertoire HTBI primers were used to build TCR beta libraries. TCRdb called the multiplex PCR reads again in MiXCR, with one record for every CDR3 protein. The table lists hundreds of thousands of distinct CDR3 sequences, approximately 13% of them singletons. The record originates from a study of regulatory T cells in long-lasting Graves disease. The germline gives CDR1 SNHLY, CDR2 FYNNEI. The CDR3 is 14 amino acids. V was pared by 11 bases and J by 5 bases, with 13 bases of the junction left unmatched. Described time point: newly diagnosed GD, antithyroid drugs for less than 3 months. Generation of the TCR library employed RNA extracted from PBMCs. The study, taken as a whole, reports: The small sample size may have reduced accuracy.

The same sample was also studied in work on T cells in Graves' hyperthyroidism and ophthalmopathy. That publication notes: Each diagnosis was grounded in clinical symptoms, serum thyroxine and TRAb, thyroid ultrasound, and orbital computed tomography.

This TCR was recovered from a man aged 25 to 40 with Graves disease. Sample: peripheral blood mononuclear cells (PBMCs), taken at new diagnosis, from a patient treated with antithyroid drugs. The chain has TRBV2 and TRBJ2-5; 8 nucleotides align to TRBD1. CDR3 region: CAGTGGYLGETQYF. In nucleotides, the CDR3 is TGTGCCGGGACAGGAGGGTACCTTGGGGAGACCCAGTACTTC.